Sequencing of this T cell receptor beta chain was carried out in a study of shared clonotypes between healthy human individuals. In the case of this clone: Antigen unknown.

The table came from immunoSEQ multiplex PCR; TCRdb's copy has only in-frame clones and leaves some out. The sample has approximately 1.1 million clones, about 80% seen once. The CDR3 spans 12 residues. The V and J ends lost 2 bases and 14 bases respectively, with 15 bases between them. Germline CDR1 and CDR2: KGHSH and LQKENI. Study results and caveats: Non-shared clonotypes were found to have lower generation probabilities than the clonotypes that were shared by all four of the sorted-subset donors. Naive subsets typically showed greater estimated richness than memory subsets.

Input material: memory CD4+ T cells from PBMCs. This sample's subset: CD45RA-negative fraction. V is TRBV18 and J is TRBJ2-5; TRBD1 or TRBD2 may be the D gene (5 bases each). The TCR comes from a man younger than 30 in good health. Some clones in this sample may be carry-over from other donors' samples. In DNA form, the CDR3 reads TGTGCCAGCTCACCATCCGGGGACGGCTTCTACTTC. Protein product: CASSPSGDGFYF.